Listed here are 26 T cell receptor beta chains from one sample, sequenced in a study of Graves' ophthalmopathy and Graves' hyperthyroidism. Transcripts of RNA were the source for amplifying TCR beta CDR3 regions. The library came from an HTBI-primed first-round RT-PCR and a second-round multiplex PCR. One entry per CDR3 protein results from TCRdb running MiXCR on the multiplex PCR reads. The sample lists 200,000 to 250,000 distinct CDR3 sequences; under 25% were seen once. The sample was peripheral blood. The receptors shown here come from a woman between 50 and 59 years old with Graves' ophthalmopathy.

The chain carries TRBV10-3 and TRBJ2-7, with 8 bases that match TRBD2. V shed 1 base, J shed 7 bases, and the junction held 9 bases outside the gene matches. CDR1 ENHRY and CDR2 SYGVKD come from the germline V gene. The CDR3 runs to 15 residues. In nucleotides, the CDR3 is TGTGCCATCAGTGAGTATGGGACTAGTGTCTGGGAGCAGTACTTC. This encodes CAISEYGTSVWEQYF.

At least ten counts were recorded for this clonotype. The chain recombines TRBV14 with TRBJ2-6; D gene unclear. CDR1 is SGHDN, CDR2 FVKESK, per germline. This CDR3 comprises 14 residues. Trimming pared 7 bases from V and 0 bases from J, leaving 7 bases between. The CDR3 sequence: CASNEASGANVLTF. As DNA, the CDR3 is TGTGCCAGCAACGAAGCCTCTGGGGCCAACGTCCTGACTTTC.

This clonotype occurred many times. The chain employs TRBV27 and TRBJ2-2; D remains unclear. The V end was cut by 1 base, the J end by 7 bases, with 16 bases between. There are 16 residues in the CDR3. Germline V gives CDR1 MNHEY, CDR2 SMNVEV (reference sequence). CDR3: CASSLLRGITFGELFF. CDR3 sequence (DNA): TGTGCCAGCAGTTTATTGCGTGGCATCACATTCGGGGAGCTGTTTTTT.

This clonotype was counted at least ten times. The chain uses TRBV7-8 and TRBJ2-7; 9 bases map to TRBD1. V gave up 1 base and J gave up 4 bases; unmatched junction bases: 8. The CDR3 is 16 residues long. From germline, CDR1 is SGHVS and CDR2 FQNEAQ. The CDR3 DNA reads TGTGCCAGCAGCTTAGGAGGGGGACAGGGTCTATACGAGCAGTACTTC. This sequence encodes CASSLGGGQGLYEQYF.

This clonotype was seen many times. The rearrangement links TRBV9 to TRBJ2-7; 7 bases are a match to TRBD2. In germline, CDR1 is SGDLS, CDR2 YYNGEE. The ends lost 2 bases at V and 6 bases at J; junction bases unmatched: 14. This CDR3 spans 16 amino acids. CDR3 sequence (DNA): TGTGCCAGCAGCGTTGGGGCTAGCGGTTCCGTCTCCGAGCAGTACTTC. This encodes CASSVGASGSVSEQYF.

Remarks on this clonotype: Since a much larger clone is just one base distant, this may be a read error. The gene calls are TRBV24-1 and TRBJ2-2; tentatively, D is TRBD1 or TRBD2 (5 bases each). Germline CDR1 KGHDR, CDR2 SFDVKD. The germline V and J ends were trimmed by 3 bases and 0 bases, with 7 bases remaining between them. This CDR3 comprises 15 residues. The CDR3 nucleotides are TGTGCCACCAGTGATCCGGGACCGAACACCGGGGAGCTGTTTTTT. The encoded protein is CATSDPGPNTGELFF.

This clonotype was detected ten times or more. The chain links TRBV20-1 to TRBJ1-6, with a weak D call TRBD1 (6 bases). Trimming removed 1 base at V and 8 bases at J, with 15 bases between. This CDR3 has 15 residues. Germline V gene lookup returns CDR1 DFQATT and CDR2 SNEGSKA (reference sequence). The CDR3: CSARVPQGGDSPLHF. The DNA for the CDR3 is TGCAGTGCTAGAGTTCCACAGGGTGGGGATTCACCCCTCCACTTT.

In its sample, this clonotype was seen many times. This chain links TRBV10-3 with TRBJ1-1; 7 positions agree with TRBD1. V lost 6 bases to trimming and J lost 0 bases; unmatched junction nucleotides: 4. Germline CDR1 ENHRY, CDR2 SYGVKD. The CDR3 loop spans 14 amino acids. CDR3 in DNA: TGTGCCATCAGAACCGGGACAGTGAACACTGAAGCTTTCTTT. Amino acids: CAIRTGTVNTEAFF.

There are a few counts of this clonotype. The chain couples TRBV5-1 to TRBJ1-2; 8 nucleotides agree with TRBD1. After removal of 4 bases from V and 3 bases from J, the junction contained 5 bases not matched to a gene. Germline-derived CDR1 and CDR2 are SGHRS and YFSETQ. The CDR3 is 14 amino acids. The CDR3 protein is CASSSGQGDYGYTF. CDR3 nucleotide sequence: TGCGCCAGCAGCAGCGGACAGGGTGACTATGGCTACACCTTC.

As regards this clonotype: A much larger clonotype is one base distant, so this may be a read error. The chain recombines TRBV29-1 with TRBJ1-1; D unclear. Trimming removed 3 bases at V and 1 base at J, with 12 bases between. CDR3 length: 14 residues. Per germline, CDR1 SQVTM and CDR2 ANQGSEA. The CDR3 DNA reads TGCAGCGTTGAGATAGGCGGGCGGAACACTGAAGCTTTCTTT. This encodes CSVEIGGRNTEAFF.

V and J are TRBV12-3 or TRBV12-4 and TRBJ1-1, with 8 bases lining up with TRBD1. The V and J ends lost 6 bases and 7 bases, in that order; junction bases with no gene match: 4. The CDR3 runs to 12 residues. For the CDR3, the DNA is TGTGCCAGCAGCCCGGGACAGGTTGAAGCTTTCTTT. Translation gives CASSPGQVEAFF.

As to this clonotype: A read error may be the cause here, since a much bigger clone is one base away. This CDR3 fails to terminate in the conserved phenylalanine or tryptophan, so it likely reflects a read error. The chain is built from TRBV24-1 and TRBJ2-2; tentatively, D is TRBD1 (6 bases). CDR3 length: 15 amino acids. Trimming removed 9 bases at V and 1 base at J, with 14 bases between. Germline values: CDR1 KGHDR, CDR2 SFDVKD. The CDR3 DNA reads TGTGCCACCGCCCCCGGGACATTGAACACCGGGGAGCTGTTTTCT. Its protein product is CATAPGTLNTGELFS.

The rearrangement uses TRBV5-1 and TRBJ2-5; TRBD1 matches 11 bases. V shed 4 bases, J shed 5 bases, and the junction held 10 bases outside the gene matches. In germline, CDR1 is SGHRS, CDR2 YFSETQ. The CDR3 runs to 16 residues. The CDR3 here is CASSPSRTGGLETQYF. DNA of the CDR3: TGCGCCAGCAGCCCCTCCAGGACAGGGGGCTTGGAGACCCAGTACTTC.

The chain carries TRBV4-1 and TRBJ2-7; the D gene could be TRBD1 or TRBD2 (5 bases each). CDR1 is MGHRA and CDR2 is YSYEKL in the germline V gene. With 0 bases removed from V and 3 bases from J, the gap between germline ends came to 18 bases. CDR3 size: 17 residues. This CDR3 reads CASSQDRGTAGFYEQYF. CDR3 DNA sequence: TGCGCCAGCAGCCAAGATCGTGGGACGGCAGGGTTCTACGAGCAGTACTTC.

This clonotype has a count of ten or more. The chain links TRBV6-5 to TRBJ1-2, with D perhaps TRBD1 (5 bases). The CDR3 sequence is 15 residues long. Germline CDR1 is MNHEY and CDR2 is SVGAGI. Trimming took 3 bases from V and 6 from J, leaving 17 bases between them. Here the CDR3 DNA reads TGTGCCAGCAGTTATGGGACGGACCCGTTTAATGGCTACACCTTC. Translated: CASSYGTDPFNGYTF.

The genes are TRBV7-2 and TRBJ1-2, with D possibly TRBD1 on 5 matching bases. This CDR3 comprises 14 residues. Trimming removed 5 bases from V and 8 bases from J, with 18 bases in between. Per the germline V gene, CDR1 is SGHTA and CDR2 is FQGNSA. CDR3 sequence: CASSLPSGLRGYTF. The DNA for the CDR3 is TGTGCCAGCAGCCTACCGTCAGGGCTTCGGGGCTACACCTTC.

The V gene is TRBV11-1, the J gene TRBJ1-1; D might be TRBD1 (5 bases). Trimming removed 2 bases at V and 4 bases at J, with 17 bases between. Germline V gene lookup returns CDR1 SGHAT and CDR2 FQDESV (reference sequence). The CDR3 has 16 amino acids. The CDR3 DNA follows: TGTGCCAGCAGCTTAACCGACAGTGGTAAGGGCACTGAAGCTTTCTTT. Residues: CASSLTDSGKGTEAFF.

The chain is built from TRBV6-1 and TRBJ2-7; maybe TRBD1 (6 bases). The V end was cut by 5 bases, the J end by 5 bases, with 16 bases between. This CDR3 contains 14 residues. Looked up from germline, CDR1 is MNHNS and CDR2 is SASEGT. The CDR3 here is CASSRRDTVDEQYF. The DNA for the CDR3 is TGTGCCAGCAGTCGCCGGGACACGGTTGACGAGCAGTACTTC.

This clonotype was detected many times. The rearrangement links TRBV19 to TRBJ2-1; D uncertain. This CDR3 spans 15 amino acids. Germline V gene data show CDR1 as LNHDA and CDR2 as SQIVND (reference sequence). Trimming stripped 3 bases from V and 2 bases from J, with 11 bases between. For the CDR3, the DNA is TGTGCCAGTAGTATTGGCACAGTCCCCTACAATGAGCAGTTCTTC. Encoded protein: CASSIGTVPYNEQFF.

This clonotype was picked up many times. The chain couples TRBV5-1 to TRBJ1-1; 8 nucleotides line up with TRBD1. This CDR3 is 17 amino acids long. Per germline, CDR1 SGHRS and CDR2 YFSETQ. Trimming removed 4 bases from V and 0 bases from J; junction bases left unmatched: 11. The CDR3 DNA reads TGCGCCAGCAGCCCTGGGTTGGGACAGGATATGAACACTGAAGCTTTCTTT. Protein: CASSPGLGQDMNTEAFF.

In this sample, this clonotype turned up many times. CDR3 coding DNA: TGTGCCAGCAGCCCCCGCCAGGGCTCGAGCACTGAAGCTTTCTTT. Encoded protein: CASSPRQGSSTEAFF. The rearrangement links TRBV7-2 to TRBJ1-1; tentatively, D is TRBD1 (5 bases). Germline V gene data show CDR1 as SGHTA and CDR2 as FQGNSA. The CDR3 runs 15 residues. V was trimmed by 5 bases and J by 4 bases, leaving 17 bases between them.

CDR3 protein: CASSLLVGGDGSLHF. The CDR3 DNA reads TGTGCCAGCAGCCTTCTCGTTGGGGGGGACGGTTCCCTCCACTTT. The chain has TRBV11-2 and TRBJ1-6; D might be TRBD1 (5 bases). The CDR3 has 15 amino acids. Germline V gene lookup returns CDR1 SGHAT and CDR2 FQNNGV. V lost 5 bases and J 14 bases, leaving 22 bases between the germline ends. The full variable domain, in which reference TRBV11-2 and TRBJ1-6 provide the parts outside the CDR3, is EAGVAQSPRYKIIEKRQSVAFWCNPISGHATLYWYQQILGQGPKLLIQFQNNGVVDDSQLPKDRFSAERLKGVDSTLKIQPAKLEDSAVYLCASSLLVGGDGSLHFGNGTRLTVT.

This clonotype was seen many times. J is TRBJ1-2 and V is TRBV30; D ambiguous. The CDR3 sequence is 12 residues long. The V gene lost 3 bases and the J gene lost 8 bases, with 13 bases spanning the gap. Germline V gives CDR1 GTSNPN, CDR2 SVGIG (reference sequence). The chain's CDR3 is CAWSQKQAGYTF. CDR3 bases: TGTGCCTGGAGCCAGAAGCAGGCCGGCTACACCTTC.

This clonotype was seen ten or more times. The chain recombines TRBV20-1 with TRBJ2-7; 11 bases match TRBD2. Germline lookup yields CDR1 DFQATT and CDR2 SNEGSKA (reference sequence). J gave up 2 bases and V 0 bases, and 6 bases lay outside the gene matches. The CDR3 is 16 amino acids. The CDR3 nucleotides are TGCAGTGCTAGAGAGCTGGGACTAGCGGTGACCTACGAGCAGTACTTC. It yields the protein CSARELGLAVTYEQYF.

The sample holds many counts of this clonotype. The J gene is TRBJ2-7, the V gene TRBV5-1, with a weak D call TRBD1 (5 bases). Trimming took 3 bases from V and 2 from J, leaving 12 bases between them. Germline loops: CDR1 SGHRS, CDR2 YFSETQ. The CDR3 is made up of 14 amino acids. The CDR3 spells CASSSSDSAYEQYF. The CDR3 coding sequence is TGCGCCAGCAGCTCCAGCGACAGTGCCTACGAGCAGTACTTC.

This clonotype appeared once. This chain connects TRBV7-2 to TRBJ1-2; no clear D gene. V lost 3 bases and J lost 7, with 9 bases in between. Looked up from germline, CDR1 is SGHTA and CDR2 is FQGNSA. The CDR3 sequence is 12 residues long. CDR3 bases: TGTGCCAGCAGCTTGGACGAGAGTGGCTACACCTTC. This encodes CASSLDESGYTF.